The rows below give T cell receptor beta chains drawn from one sample of a study of blood T cell repertoires in COVID-19. Assay used: immunoSEQ multiplex PCR; TCRdb lists only in-frame clones, some missing. Among under 55,000 clones listed, about 80% were seen once. Sequenced sample: peripheral blood. The receptor source for this set is a man aged 65 to 79 with acute or convalescent COVID-19. Each CDR3 is given with its conserved first and last residue. A D gene is named only where the DNA matches it firmly. Some rows have no size entry. The others give once, few or many, or a class for an expanded clone.

D: NA; size: NA; V: TRBV7-8; J: TRBJ1-3; DNA: TGTGCCAGCAGCTCTTCCCGAAACACCATATATTTT; CDR3: CASSSSRNTIYF
D: NA; size: NA; V: TRBV6-2/TRBV6-3; J: TRBJ1-1; DNA: TGTGCCAGCAGTGCCGACAGGCGGAACACTGAAGCTTTCTTT; CDR3: CASSADRRNTEAFF
D: NA; size: NA; V: TRBV7-3; J: TRBJ2-3; DNA: TGTGCCAGCAGCTCAAAAACTAGAGCCACAGATACGCAGTATTTT; CDR3: CASSSKTRATDTQYF
D: TRBD1; size: NA; V: TRBV4-1; J: TRBJ1-2; DNA: TGCGCCAGCAGCACTCTCAGACAGGGGGGGAATGGCTACACCTTC; CDR3: CASSTLRQGGNGYTF
D: TRBD1; size: NA; V: TRBV27; J: TRBJ2-7; DNA: TGTGCCAGCAGTTTACGCGGACAGGGCCACGAGCAGTACTTC; CDR3: CASSLRGQGHEQYF
D: TRBD1; size: NA; V: TRBV25-1; J: TRBJ1-2; DNA: TGTGCCAGCAGTGAATCAGGTGCCGGGACAGGGAATGGCTACACCTTC; CDR3: CASSESGAGTGNGYTF
D: NA; size: NA; V: TRBV19; J: TRBJ2-2; DNA: TGTGCCAGTAGAACGGATAGGGGCCCGAACACCGGGGAGCTGTTTTTT; CDR3: CASRTDRGPNTGELFF
D: TRBD2; size: NA; V: TRBV7-9; J: TRBJ2-2; DNA: TGTGCCAGCAGCTCCCGGGGGGGCGCCCAAGGCACCGGGGAGCTGTTTTTT; CDR3: CASSSRGGAQGTGELFF
D: NA; size: NA; V: TRBV12-3/TRBV12-4; J: TRBJ1-1; DNA: TGTGCCAGCAGTTTGAGCACTGAAGCTTTCTTT; CDR3: CASSLSTEAFF
D: NA; size: NA; V: TRBV6-6; J: TRBJ1-1; DNA: TGTGCCAGCAGCTCCCTCGGAGGGACTACAAACACTGAAGCTTTCTTT; CDR3: CASSSLGGTTNTEAFF
D: NA; size: NA; V: TRBV28; J: TRBJ2-2; DNA: TGTGCCAGCAGTTTTTGGCGGGCTCTCACCGGGGAGCTGTTTTTT; CDR3: CASSFWRALTGELFF
D: TRBD1; size: NA; V: TRBV19; J: TRBJ1-2; DNA: TGTGCCAGTAGTTTTCGACAGGGGGCCCATGGCTACACCTTC; CDR3: CASSFRQGAHGYTF
D: TRBD1; size: once; V: TRBV27; J: TRBJ1-4; DNA: TGTGCCAGCAAGTTCCTTAAGTCACAGGGGGCGCGTGATGAAAAACTGTTTTTT; CDR3: CASKFLKSQGARDEKLFF
D: TRBD2; size: NA; V: TRBV5-6; J: TRBJ2-7; DNA: TGTGCCAGCAGGTATAGCGGGGGGGCATGGTACGAGCAGTACTTC; CDR3: CASRYSGGAWYEQYF
D: TRBD1; size: NA; V: TRBV28; J: TRBJ2-1; DNA: TGTGCCAGCAGCCCTGGGACAGCCCTTCGCAATGAGCAGTTCTTC; CDR3: CASSPGTALRNEQFF
D: NA; size: NA; V: TRBV6-6; J: TRBJ1-1; DNA: TGTGCCAGCAGTTACTCGGGCCGGAACACTGAAGCTTTCTTT; CDR3: CASSYSGRNTEAFF
D: TRBD1; size: NA; V: TRBV5-6; J: TRBJ1-2; DNA: TGTGCCAGCAGTCTCCGGACAGGGGACAATTACTATGGCTACACCTTC; CDR3: CASSLRTGDNYYGYTF
D: NA; size: NA; V: TRBV7-9; J: TRBJ2-7; DNA: TGTGCCAGCAGCTCTAGCGGGACAGGCTACGAGCAGTACTTC; CDR3: CASSSSGTGYEQYF
D: NA; size: NA; V: TRBV3-1/TRBV3-2; J: TRBJ2-6; DNA: TGTGCCAGCAGCCTAGCCCCTCTCAGGGTTCACTCTGGGGCCAACGTCCTGACTTTC; CDR3: CASSLAPLRVHSGANVLTF
D: NA; size: NA; V: TRBV6-5; J: TRBJ1-6; DNA: TGTGCCAGCACCAGAGGGGGTCGGTCACCCCTCCACTTT; CDR3: CASTRGGRSPLHF
D: TRBD1; size: NA; V: TRBV7-9; J: TRBJ2-1; DNA: TGTGCCAGCAGTACAGGGGGCACCTACAATGAGCAGTTCTTC; CDR3: CASSTGGTYNEQFF
D: NA; size: NA; V: TRBV2; J: TRBJ1-2; DNA: TGTGCCAGCAGTGAAGGGCAGTATGGCTACACCTTC; CDR3: CASSEGQYGYTF
D: NA; size: few; V: TRBV6-5; J: TRBJ1-6; DNA: TGTGCCAGCAGTTACTCGGGAGGCGGGGATTCACCCCTCCACTTT; CDR3: CASSYSGGGDSPLHF
D: TRBD1; size: NA; V: TRBV28; J: TRBJ2-3; DNA: TGTGCCAGCAGTCTGGGGACAGTTCGCACCGGAAATACGCAGTATTTT; CDR3: CASSLGTVRTGNTQYF
D: NA; size: NA; V: TRBV21-1; J: TRBJ2-2; DNA: TGTGCCAGCAGCAAATGTCAGGGGAACACCGGGGAGCTGTTTTTT; CDR3: CASSKCQGNTGELFF
D: NA; size: NA; V: TRBV6-1; J: TRBJ1-5; DNA: TGTGCCAGCAGTGAAGGAGAGGGCGGCAATCAGCCCCAGCATTTT; CDR3: CASSEGEGGNQPQHF
D: NA; size: NA; V: TRBV7-9; J: TRBJ1-2; DNA: TGTGCCAGCAGCTCTGGCCCCCGGGATGGCTACACCTTC; CDR3: CASSSGPRDGYTF
D: NA; size: NA; V: TRBV9; J: TRBJ1-4; DNA: TGTGCCAGCAGCTTCCGGGCAGAGGGTGAAAAACTGTTTTTT; CDR3: CASSFRAEGEKLFF
D: TRBD2; size: NA; V: TRBV6-2/TRBV6-3; J: TRBJ2-7; DNA: TGTGCCAGCAGTCGCCTAGGGAGGGCCTACGAGCAGTACTTC; CDR3: CASSRLGRAYEQYF
D: NA; size: NA; V: TRBV6-5; J: TRBJ2-7; DNA: TGTGCCAGCAGTCTACCCGGGACCTACGAGCAGTACTTC; CDR3: CASSLPGTYEQYF
D: NA; size: NA; V: TRBV7-9; J: TRBJ2-1; DNA: TGTGCCAGCAGCCCCCAAGGTAGCGGAGCTAACAATGAGCAGTTCTTC; CDR3: CASSPQGSGANNEQFF
D: TRBD1; size: NA; V: TRBV10-2; J: TRBJ2-7; DNA: TGCGCCAGCAGCCCGGGACAGGGGGCACTCGAGCAGTACTTC; CDR3: CASSPGQGALEQYF
D: TRBD1; size: NA; V: TRBV18; J: TRBJ1-6; DNA: TGTGCCAGCTCACCAAACAGGGGGGATTCACCCCTCCACTTT; CDR3: CASSPNRGDSPLHF
D: TRBD1; size: NA; V: TRBV6-6; J: TRBJ1-4; DNA: TGTGCCAGCAGTTACTCCATGACAGGGCAAAAACTGTTTTTT; CDR3: CASSYSMTGQKLFF
D: TRBD1; size: NA; V: TRBV6-2/TRBV6-3; J: TRBJ1-5; DNA: TGTGCCAGCAGTTACGGGACAGGGGGCCTAAGGAGCAATCAGCCCCAGCATTTT; CDR3: CASSYGTGGLRSNQPQHF
D: NA; size: once; V: TRBV5-1; J: TRBJ1-5; DNA: TGCGCCAGCAGCTTGGGACAGAGTCGCAATCAGCCCCAGCATTTT; CDR3: CASSLGQSRNQPQHF
D: TRBD1; size: NA; V: TRBV18; J: TRBJ2-3; DNA: TGTGCCAGCTCACCTCGGACAGGGCACGATACGCAGTATTTT; CDR3: CASSPRTGHDTQYF
D: TRBD1; size: NA; V: TRBV5-1; J: TRBJ1-6; DNA: TGCGCCAGCAGCTTCGAGGGGGCAGACTCACCCCTCCACTTT; CDR3: CASSFEGADSPLHF
D: NA; size: NA; V: TRBV28; J: TRBJ1-4; DNA: TGTGCCAGCAGTCAAGAAAAACTGTTTTTT; CDR3: CASSQEKLFF
D: TRBD1; size: NA; V: TRBV30; J: TRBJ1-2; DNA: TGTGCCTGTCCGCCAGACAGGGGGCCATATGGCTACACCTTC; CDR3: CACPPDRGPYGYTF
D: NA; size: NA; V: TRBV6-4; J: TRBJ1-2; DNA: TGTGCCAGCAGTGACTCAGGTCCCAGGGTTGCCTATGGCTACACCTTC; CDR3: CASSDSGPRVAYGYTF
D: NA; size: NA; V: TRBV24-1; J: TRBJ2-1; DNA: TGTGCCACCAGTGATGGCGGGGAACCCCCCTACAATGAGCAGTTCTTC; CDR3: CATSDGGEPPYNEQFF
D: NA; size: NA; V: TRBV28; J: TRBJ1-5; DNA: TGTGCCAGCAACCGGGATCAGCCCCAGCATTTT; CDR3: CASNRDQPQHF
D: TRBD1; size: few; V: TRBV7-2; J: TRBJ1-4; DNA: TGTGCCAGCAGCTTAGTAGGGACAGGGTGGGCAACTAATGAAAAACTGTTTTTT; CDR3: CASSLVGTGWATNEKLFF
D: NA; size: NA; V: TRBV5-1; J: TRBJ1-1; DNA: TGCGCCAGCAGGGGGCAGGGCCCTGTGAAGTCTGAAGCTTTCTTT; CDR3: CASRGQGPVKSEAFF
D: TRBD2; size: few; V: TRBV7-2; J: TRBJ2-3; DNA: TGTGCCAGCAGTCAACTAGCGGGGGCCGGCGCAGATACGCAGTATTTT; CDR3: CASSQLAGAGADTQYF
D: NA; size: NA; V: TRBV3-1/TRBV3-2; J: TRBJ1-3; DNA: TGTGCCAGCAGCCAGAGGGGAAACACCATATATTTT; CDR3: CASSQRGNTIYF
D: NA; size: once; V: TRBV6-5; J: TRBJ1-4; DNA: TGTGCCAGCAGCGCGGCTGTGACGGGGTCGAGAAAACTGTTTTTT; CDR3: CASSAAVTGSRKLFF
D: NA; size: NA; V: TRBV19; J: TRBJ1-2; DNA: TGTGCCAGTAGTTTAAAACCCCAGGGTAATGGCTACACCTTC; CDR3: CASSLKPQGNGYTF
D: NA; size: NA; V: TRBV7-7; J: TRBJ1-1; DNA: TGTGCTAGCAGCTTAGGTCAGGGCACTGAAGCTTTCTTT; CDR3: CASSLGQGTEAFF
D: TRBD2; size: NA; V: TRBV18; J: TRBJ2-5; DNA: TGTGCCAGCTCACCACGGATGACGGGACTAGCGGGTGGGGAGACCCAGTACTTC; CDR3: CASSPRMTGLAGGETQYF
D: NA; size: NA; V: TRBV24-1; J: TRBJ1-1; DNA: TGTGCCACCAAGAAGACATCAAGCACTGAAGCTTTCTTT; CDR3: CATKKTSSTEAFF
D: TRBD1; size: NA; V: TRBV6-5; J: TRBJ1-2; DNA: TGTGCCAGCAGTTACGGGCAGGGGGCCTATGGCTACACCTTC; CDR3: CASSYGQGAYGYTF